One sample yielded the 16 T cell receptor beta chains listed below, sequenced in a study of T-cell reconstitution after alpha-beta-depleted transplantation in children. A library of TCRbeta sequences, prepared with unique molecular identifiers, was generated. From the PCR reads, TCRdb called clonotypes with MiXCR, one entry per CDR3 protein. In the table there are around 450,000 distinct CDR3 sequences, about 45% of which are singletons. The sequencing here drew on PBMCs, taken before TCRalphabeta/CD19-depleted stem cell transplant. The source is a girl aged 2 to 9 with aplastic anemia, due to receive a stem cell transplant.

The rearrangement uses TRBV10-3 and TRBJ2-3, with 10 positions matching TRBD2. Germline trimming cut 0 bases from V and 6 bases from J; bases unmatched to any gene: 9. Germline CDR1 reads ENHRY; CDR2 reads SYGVKD. The CDR3 is 17 amino acids. The chain's CDR3 is CAISESMVAGGRDTQYF. Written as DNA, the CDR3 is TGTGCCATCAGTGAGTCGATGGTAGCGGGGGGCCGGGATACGCAGTATTTT.

In its sample, this clonotype was seen a few times. The rearrangement uses TRBV5-1 and TRBJ2-7; perhaps TRBD2 as D (5 bases). CDR3 size: 13 residues. Trimming took off 0 bases at V and 9 bases at J, with 13 bases between the two ends. Germline loops: CDR1 SGHRS, CDR2 YFSETQ. Written as DNA, the CDR3 is TGCGCCAGCAGCTTGGCCGGGCGCAGCGGGCAGTACTTC. Translating it yields CASSLAGRSGQYF.

A single count supports this clonotype. This chain joins TRBV28 and TRBJ2-7; no clear D. V was trimmed by 8 bases and J by 2 bases, leaving 16 bases between them. Looked up from germline, CDR1 is MDHEN and CDR2 is SYDVKM. The CDR3 covers 14 residues. The CDR3 DNA sequence: TGTGCCAGCCGAGGATGGCAGGTACCCTACGAGCAGTACTTC. This gives the protein CASRGWQVPYEQYF.

This chain uses TRBV14 with TRBJ2-1; D not resolved. Germline V gene data show CDR1 as SGHDN and CDR2 as FVKESK. The CDR3 runs to 12 residues. Trimming took 0 bases from V and 10 from J, leaving 7 bases between them. The CDR3 sequence is CASSQDRFEQFF. In DNA, the CDR3 is TGTGCCAGCAGCCAAGATAGGTTCGAGCAGTTCTTC.

This clonotype was seen repeatedly, ten times or more. The V and J genes are TRBV18 and TRBJ2-7, with D possibly TRBD1 on 5 matching bases. Germline V gene data show CDR1 as KGHSH and CDR2 as LQKENI. Trimming pared 3 bases from V and 0 bases from J, leaving 9 bases between. The CDR3 covers 14 residues. The CDR3, as DNA: TGTGCCAGCTCACCCAGGGCAGACTCCTACGAGCAGTACTTC. Encoded protein: CASSPRADSYEQYF.

This clonotype was found a few times. The V and J genes are TRBV7-2 and TRBJ1-4, with TRBD1 matching over 8 bases. The V gene end was trimmed by 1 base and the J gene end by 3 bases; junction bases not matched to a gene: 1. CDR3 length equals 15 residues. Germline V gene sequence: CDR1 SGHTA, CDR2 FQGNSA. CDR3 DNA: TGTGCCAGCAGCTTAGAGGGACAGGCTAATGAAAAACTGTTTTTT. Translating gives CASSLEGQANEKLFF. The variable domain in full, with the rest retrieved from reference TRBV7-2 and TRBJ1-4, is GAGVSQSPSNKVTEKGKDVELRCDPISGHTALYWYRQSLGQGLEFLIYFQGNSAPDKSGLPSDRFSAERTGGSVSTLTIQRTQQEDSAVYLCASSLEGQANEKLFFGSGTQLSVL.

The rearrangement uses TRBV4-1 and TRBJ2-1, with D perhaps matching TRBD2 (5 bases). The length of the CDR3 is 13 residues. V was cut by 0 bases and J by 15 bases, with 15 bases left in between. CDR1 MGHRA and CDR2 YSYEKL come from the germline V gene. CDR3 bases: TGCGCCAGCAGCCAAGATTTACGGGGTGAGGGGTTCTTC. It encodes CASSQDLRGEGFF.

The rearrangement links TRBV2 to TRBJ2-3; 16 nucleotides match TRBD2. The ends lost 6 bases at V and 3 bases at J; junction bases unmatched: 6. CDR3 length: 17 amino acids. The germline V gene encodes CDR1 SNHLY and CDR2 FYNNEI. The CDR3, as DNA: TGTGCCAGCAGCGGGACTAGCGGGGGGGCCGGGACAGATACGCAGTATTTT. It encodes CASSGTSGGAGTDTQYF.

Many counts were recorded for this clonotype. The rearrangement uses TRBV7-2 and TRBJ2-2; no clear D gene. Germline CDR1 reads SGHTA; CDR2 reads FQGNSA. The CDR3 covers 15 residues. V gave up 2 bases and J gave up 0 bases, with 7 bases separating them. This CDR3 reads CASSLLTSNTGELFF. DNA for the CDR3: TGTGCCAGCAGCTTATTGACTTCGAACACCGGGGAGCTGTTTTTT. Together with reference TRBV7-2 and TRBJ2-2, the CDR3 gives the full variable domain: GAGVSQSPSNKVTEKGKDVELRCDPISGHTALYWYRQSLGQGLEFLIYFQGNSAPDKSGLPSDRFSAERTGGSVSTLTIQRTQQEDSAVYLCASSLLTSNTGELFFGEGSRLTVL.

The chain uses TRBV7-2 and TRBJ1-1; D remains ambiguous. The CDR3 length is 15 residues. V was pared by 1 base and J by 6 bases, with 15 bases between. Germline CDR1 is SGHTA and CDR2 is FQGNSA. CDR3 residues: CASSLVWPFPPEAFF. CDR3 coding DNA: TGTGCCAGCAGCTTAGTTTGGCCCTTCCCTCCTGAAGCTTTCTTT.

This clonotype was observed a few times. The chain joins TRBV4-1 to TRBJ1-3, with 9 nucleotides matching TRBD1. Trimming took 2 bases from V and 3 from J; bases not matched to a gene: 5. From germline, CDR1 is MGHRA and CDR2 YSYEKL. The CDR3 is made up of 16 amino acids. CDR3 DNA: TGCGCCAGCAGCCAAAAATTGGGACAGGGTGGAAACACCATATATTTT. Translation gives CASSQKLGQGGNTIYF.

The rearrangement joins TRBV5-1 to TRBJ2-6; 9 bases fit TRBD1. CDR3 length: 17 residues. Looked up from germline, CDR1 is SGHRS and CDR2 is YFSETQ. Trimming cost V 4 bases and J 2 bases; bases outside gene matches: 7. CDR3 amino acids: CASSRGQGSAGANVLTF. The CDR3 nucleotides are TGCGCCAGCAGCCGGGGACAGGGAAGCGCTGGGGCCAACGTCCTGACTTTC. Combining the CDR3 with reference TRBV5-1 and TRBJ2-6 gives the whole variable domain KAGVTQTPRYLIKTRGQQVTLSCSPISGHRSVSWYQQTPGQGLQFLFEYFSETQRNKGNFPGRFSGRQFSNSRSEMNVSTLELGDSALYLCASSRGQGSAGANVLTFGAGSRLTVL.

This clonotype was counted ten times or more. The rearrangement uses TRBV5-1 and TRBJ2-7; D may match TRBD1 or TRBD2 (5 bases each). CDR1 and CDR2 (germline): SGHRS, YFSETQ. This CDR3 region has 16 residues. The germline V and J ends were trimmed by 0 bases and 0 bases, with 13 bases remaining between them. The DNA for the CDR3 is TGCGCCAGCAGCTTGGGATTAGAGGGGAGCTCCTACGAGCAGTACTTC. It is translated as CASSLGLEGSSYEQYF. Full variable domain (remainder filled in from reference TRBV5-1 and TRBJ2-7): KAGVTQTPRYLIKTRGQQVTLSCSPISGHRSVSWYQQTPGQGLQFLFEYFSETQRNKGNFPGRFSGRQFSNSRSEMNVSTLELGDSALYLCASSLGLEGSSYEQYFGPGTRLTVT.

This clonotype was counted between two and nine times. The J gene is TRBJ2-1, the V gene TRBV10-1; D perhaps matches TRBD2 (6 bases). Germline V gene lookup returns CDR1 WNHNN and CDR2 SYGVQD (reference sequence). With 1 base removed from V and 7 bases from J, the gap between germline ends came to 17 bases. This CDR3 contains 16 residues. The CDR3 loop reads CASSELGRESLNEQFF. The CDR3 nucleotides are TGCGCCAGCAGTGAGTTGGGACGGGAGAGTTTGAATGAGCAGTTCTTC.

V and J are TRBV6-2 or TRBV6-3 and TRBJ2-3, with 8 positions matching TRBD2. In germline, CDR1 is MNHEY, CDR2 SVGEGT. The J segment lost 3 bases and the V segment lost 0 bases, leaving 5 bases of the junction unmatched. The CDR3 runs 16 residues. CDR3 amino acids: CASSYSRSGSTDTQYF. The CDR3, as DNA: TGTGCCAGCAGTTACTCGAGGAGCGGGAGTACAGATACGCAGTATTTT.

At least ten counts were recorded for this clonotype. The V call is TRBV5-1, the J call TRBJ2-1; TRBD2 aligns across 12 bases. Looked up from germline, CDR1 is SGHRS and CDR2 is YFSETQ. There are 15 residues in the CDR3. V gave up 1 base and J gave up 7 bases; unmatched junction bases: 3. The CDR3 DNA reads as TGCGCCAGCAGCTTGATGGGGACTAGCGGGAATGAGCAGTTCTTC. It yields the protein CASSLMGTSGNEQFF.